Listed below are T cell receptor beta chains from one sample, sequenced in a study of response to subunit inactivated influenza vaccine. TCRdb redid the calling of the RT-PCR reads with MiXCR, one entry per CDR3 protein. The data hold more than 700,000 distinct CDR3 sequences, with 21% observed a single time. Sequencing used PBMCs from blood, obtained 4 to 6 days after vaccination. The receptors shown here come from a man in his forties or fifties who received an inactivated influenza vaccine. CDR3s include the opening cysteine and the closing phenylalanine or tryptophan. A D gene is named only where the DNA matches it firmly. Some rows mark clone size as missing; the rest say once, few, many or name a class of expanded clone.

J | size | D | V | DNA | CDR3
TRBJ2-2 | . | . | TRBV12-3/TRBV12-4 | TGTGCCAGCAGTCGACCGGCTCCCGTCGGGGAGCTGTTTTTT | CASSRPAPVGELFF
TRBJ2-5 | few | TRBD2 | TRBV7-8 | TGTGCCAGCAGCTTAAGGAACCCAGCGGGGTTTGTGGGGGAGACCCAGTACTTC | CASSLRNPAGFVGETQYF
TRBJ1-1 | few | . | TRBV6-1 | TGTGCCAGCAGGACCCCGAAGCGGACTGAAGCTTTCTTT | CASRTPKRTEAFF
TRBJ2-1 | . | . | TRBV5-5 | TGTGCCACTATGAAGCTTGGGGACGGCGAGCAGTTCTTC | CATMKLGDGEQFF
TRBJ2-7 | . | . | TRBV18 | TGTGCCAGCTCACCGGGGGGAGGGACAGTCTCCTACGAGCAGTACTTC | CASSPGGGTVSYEQYF
TRBJ2-7 | many | TRBD2 | TRBV20-1 | TGCAGTGCTAGGCTGACTAGCGGGGGTGACGAGCAGTACTTC | CSARLTSGGDEQYF
TRBJ2-7 | few | . | TRBV24-1 | TGTGCCACCAGTAGACCGGGGTCCTACGAGCAGTACTTC | CATSRPGSYEQYF
TRBJ2-3 | . | TRBD1 | TRBV4-3 | TGCGCCAGCAGCCAGGGCCCGGGACAGGGACTTGGAGATACGCAGTATTTT | CASSQGPGQGLGDTQYF
TRBJ2-1 | . | . | TRBV4-2 | TGTGCCAGCAGCCCACATACTAGGGACAATGAGCAGTTCTTC | CASSPHTRDNEQFF
TRBJ2-4 | . | TRBD1 | TRBV5-1 | TGCGCCAGCAGCCGGACAGGGGATAATCAGTACTTC | CASSRTGDNQYF
TRBJ2-3 | few | . | TRBV20-1 | TGCAGTGCTAAAAGAGGGATTATGAACCGAGGAACAGATACGCAGTATTTT | CSAKRGIMNRGTDTQYF
TRBJ2-1 | . | . | TRBV5-1 | TGCGCCAGCAGCTTGACCATCAATGAGCAGTTCTTC | CASSLTINEQFF
TRBJ1-3 | few | . | TRBV7-2 | TGTGCCAGCAGCTTAGTTTCCACAAAGGGAAACACCATATATTTT | CASSLVSTKGNTIYF
TRBJ2-7 | . | . | TRBV20-1 | TGCAGTGCTAGGATATATGGGGGCACTTACGAGCAGTACTTC | CSARIYGGTYEQYF
TRBJ2-2 | few | . | TRBV7-6 | TGTGCCAGCAGCTCCGAACTGGGGGTAACCGGGGAGCTGTTTTTT | CASSSELGVTGELFF
TRBJ2-7 | few | . | TRBV6-5 | TGTGCCAGCAGTTACTTTTCCGGTCTCGAGCAGTACTTC | CASSYFSGLEQYF
TRBJ2-1 | . | TRBD2 | TRBV10-3 | TGTGCCATCAGTGTCTCTTTAGGACTAGCGGGGATCTACAATGAGCAGTTCTTC | CAISVSLGLAGIYNEQFF
TRBJ2-7 | few | . | TRBV4-1 | TGCGCCAGCAGCCAATTCGGGGGGCTGGACGAGCAGTACTTC | CASSQFGGLDEQYF
TRBJ2-1 | few | TRBD2 | TRBV5-1 | TGCGCCAGCAGCTTGATTGCTAGCGGGAGGGCCCCCGGTTTTAATGAGCAGTTCTTC | CASSLIASGRAPGFNEQFF
TRBJ2-5 | . | . | TRBV15 | TGTGCCACCAGCAGAGTTAGGGGTATGGAAGAGACCCAGTACTTC | CATSRVRGMEETQYF
TRBJ2-7 | few | TRBD1 | TRBV20-1 | TGCAGTGCTGGACAGGGGTTCGAGCAGTACTTC | CSAGQGFEQYF
TRBJ2-7 | few | TRBD1 | TRBV4-2 | TGTGCCAGCAGCCGGGGGGACAGGTCTGAAGAGCAGTACTTC | CASSRGDRSEEQYF
TRBJ2-3 | few | . | TRBV5-1 | TGCGCCAGCAGCCCGAGACAGTATAGCACAGATACGCAGTATTTT | CASSPRQYSTDTQYF
TRBJ1-6 | . | TRBD1 | TRBV4-1 | TGCGCCAGCAGCCAAGAGGCGGGACAGGGTTATAATTCACCCCTCCACTTT | CASSQEAGQGYNSPLHF
TRBJ1-2 | few | . | TRBV7-2 | TGTGCCAGCAGCCCCTACAGCTACTATGGCTACACCTTC | CASSPYSYYGYTF
TRBJ2-2 | . | . | TRBV5-1 | TGCGCCAGCAGGGGCAGGGAGTCCACCGGGGAGCTGTTTTTT | CASRGRESTGELFF
TRBJ2-7 | . | TRBD1 | TRBV11-2 | TGTGCCAGCAGCCTTAGAGTGGGGACAGCTAAGAGCTCCTACGAGCAGTACTTC | CASSLRVGTAKSSYEQYF
TRBJ2-7 | few | . | TRBV10-3 | TGTGCCATCAGTGACGGGTGGATCTCCTACGAGCAGTACTTC | CAISDGWISYEQYF
TRBJ2-1 | many | . | TRBV6-1 | TGTGCCAGCAGCGGAGGGTACTCCTACAATGAGCAGTTCTTC | CASSGGYSYNEQFF
TRBJ2-1 | many | TRBD1 | TRBV6-5 | TGTGCCAGCAGTTTTCACGGGACAGGCGCGAGTGAGCAGTTCTTC | CASSFHGTGASEQFF
TRBJ2-1 | . | . | TRBV5-1 | TGCGCCAGCAGCTTGTCAGACCTTGAGCAGTTCTTC | CASSLSDLEQFF
TRBJ2-7 | . | TRBD2 | TRBV12-3/TRBV12-4 | TGTGCCAGCAGTTTAAGGGGACTAGCTTTCGACGAGCAGTACTTC | CASSLRGLAFDEQYF
TRBJ2-3 | few | . | TRBV20-1 | TGCAGTGCTAGACAGCGGTCCACAGATACGCAGTATTTT | CSARQRSTDTQYF
TRBJ1-3 | many | TRBD1 | TRBV20-1 | TGCAGTGCTCTTTGGACAGGGAAAGGAAACACCATATATTTT | CSALWTGKGNTIYF
TRBJ1-1 | . | . | TRBV2 | TGTGCCAGCAGCGAGAGAGGCGGCAGAATGAACACTGAAGCTTTCTTT | CASSERGGRMNTEAFF
TRBJ1-1 | many | . | TRBV10-2 | TGCGCCAGCAGTGTCAAGAGAAACACTGAAGCTTTCTTT | CASSVKRNTEAFF
TRBJ2-3 | few | . | TRBV10-3 | TGTGCCATCAGTGGTCGTGGGGACACAGATACGCAGTATTTT | CAISGRGDTDTQYF
TRBJ2-2 | . | . | TRBV20-1 | TGCAGTGCTAAGCGTGAAAACGGGGAGCTGTTTTTT | CSAKRENGELFF
TRBJ2-1 | few | . | TRBV4-1 | TGCGCCAGCAGCCCCCAAGGCCGGGAAACCAATGAGCAGTTCTTC | CASSPQGRETNEQFF
TRBJ2-3 | many | TRBD1 | TRBV12-3/TRBV12-4 | TGTGCCACCAAACAGGGGGGCACAGATACGCAGTATTTT | CATKQGGTDTQYF
TRBJ2-7 | few | . | TRBV9 | TGTGCCAGCAGCGTAGAGGCCCATCTCTCCTACGAGCAGTACTTC | CASSVEAHLSYEQYF
TRBJ2-1 | . | . | TRBV5-1 | TGCGCCAGCAGCATGGATTGGTCCTACAATGAGCAGTTCTTC | CASSMDWSYNEQFF
TRBJ2-3 | . | . | TRBV6-2/TRBV6-3 | TGTGCCAGCAGTTACGGCAGGTCGGATACGCAGTATTTT | CASSYGRSDTQYF
TRBJ2-2 | few | TRBD2 | TRBV10-3 | TGTGCCATCAGTGACCCTAGCGGTCCCACCGGGGAGCTGTTTTTT | CAISDPSGPTGELFF
TRBJ2-7 | . | . | TRBV20-1 | TGCAGTGCAACCACCGGACTCTTAAGGGGCGAGCAGTACTTC | CSATTGLLRGEQYF